This TCR beta chain was identified in a study of immune characteristics of hereditary and idiopathic chronic pancreatitis. Clones were read by immunoSEQ multiplex PCR, and TCRdb kept only the in-frame ones, dropping some. The sample holds 11,000 to 15,000 clones, around 79% seen once. Overall study findings and caveats: This study excluded chronic pancreatitis caused by alcohol use.

The CDR3 covers 15 residues. V lost 3 bases to trimming and J lost 7 bases; unmatched junction nucleotides: 6. Germline CDR1 reads DFQATT; CDR2 reads SNEGSKA (reference sequence). About this clone: Its antigen is currently unknown.

Patients having total pancreatectomy with islet autotransplantation provided the chronic pancreatitis pancreas tissue. The origin of this receptor is a human donor with chronic pancreatitis. The material sequenced was pancreas tissue with hereditary chronic pancreatitis. This chain joins TRBV20-1 and TRBJ2-2; 12 bases agree with TRBD2. The CDR3 spells CSASRLAGDHGELFF. The CDR3 DNA follows: TGCAGTGCTAGTCGACTAGCGGGAGATCACGGGGAGCTGTTTTTT.